This TCR beta chain emerged from a study of Ad26.COV2.S vaccination and SARS-CoV-2 variants. As for the study in general: Into the muscle, Ad26.COV2.S was dosed once or twice, 56 days apart.

Clones were read by immunoSEQ multiplex PCR, and TCRdb kept only the in-frame ones, dropping some. The sample shows about 280,000 clones, about 87% of them seen only once. From germline, CDR1 is MNHEY and CDR2 SMNVEV (reference sequence). Trimming cost V 5 bases and J 4 bases, with 17 bases left between them. The CDR3 is 15 amino acids. About this clone: Its antigen is still unknown.

Treatment denoted: over 15 received Ad26.COV2.S at low or high dose, single or two shots; five or six received placebo; per-sample allocation not given. The investigators took samples on day 63 after the first vaccine or placebo injection. Study-wide findings and caveats: TCR breadth and depth analyses may have underestimated total T cell responses. Breadth, reportedly substantial, characterized the spike-specific CD8+ and CD4+ T cell responses after vaccination. Vaccine and placebo recipients had comparable breadth of non-spike TCRs.

The chain links TRBV27 to TRBJ1-2; weak D call: TRBD1 (5 bases). The sequences come from peripheral blood, collected in a trial of Ad26.COV2.S vaccine versus placebo. This receptor was identified in a person aged 18-65 years who received the Ad26.COV2.S COVID-19 vaccine or a placebo. The CDR3, as DNA: TGTGCCAGCAGTCCCGAGAGGGGTCGACTCTATGGCTACACCTTC. Its translation is CASSPERGRLYGYTF.